This record concerns one TCR beta chain sequence. No antigen is known for it. This entry is derived from a study of cytomegalovirus exposure and HLA in healthy donors. Study-wide findings and caveats: Later, an analysis showed that TCR beta chains associated with HLA were more clonally expanded than others that were equally common. Links to common viral pathogens appeared, in a later analysis, for several of the most significant clusters.

Researchers ran the PCR with 60 Vbeta and 13 Jbeta primers. The data were produced by immunoSEQ multiplex PCR, yet TCRdb's version contains in-frame clones alone and is incomplete. The sample carries 85,000 to 120,000 clones, approximately 79% recorded once. CDR1 is SGHRS, CDR2 YFSETQ, per germline. The length of the CDR3 is 14 residues. V lost 0 bases and J lost 3, with 6 bases in between. Sequenced sample: PBMCs. The source is a man aged 60-69 years in good health and CMV-seronegative. The gene calls are TRBV5-1 and TRBJ1-4, with D unclear. CDR3 sequence reads: CASSLGAANEKLFF. For the CDR3, the DNA is TGCGCCAGCAGCTTGGGGGCAGCTAATGAAAAACTGTTTTTT.